Listed below are T cell receptor beta chains from one sample, sequenced in a study of blood T cell repertoires in COVID-19. Sequencing was performed with immunoSEQ multiplex PCR; in TCRdb, only in-frame clones are kept and a portion is missing. The profile shows 200,000 to 250,000 clones, approximately 80% of them singletons. The sequenced sample consisted of PBMCs or T cells enriched from blood (not recorded which). Every receptor here comes from a woman aged 50 to 60 with acute COVID-19. Both conserved end residues are part of each CDR3. A D gene is named only where the DNA matches it firmly. Where a row states a size, it is once, few, many or the class of an expanded clone; other rows omit it.

j_call d_call clone_size v_call cdr3_aa cdr3_nt
TRBJ2-4 TRBD1 NA TRBV6-2/TRBV6-3 CASSPGGAPVGDKNIQYF TGTGCCAGCAGTCCAGGGGGCGCCCCAGTGGGGGACAAAAACATTCAGTACTTC
TRBJ2-5 NA NA TRBV18 CASSPPSARETQYF TGTGCCAGCTCACCACCGAGCGCACGAGAGACCCAGTACTTC
TRBJ2-7 NA NA TRBV28 CATRGGYPYEQYF TGTGCCACCAGAGGGGGATACCCCTACGAGCAGTACTTC
TRBJ1-5 NA NA TRBV7-2 CASSLAQGINQPQHF TGTGCCAGCAGCTTAGCACAGGGTATCAATCAGCCCCAGCATTTT
TRBJ2-2 TRBD2 NA TRBV7-2 CASSRFSGLAGPATGELFF TGTGCCAGCAGCCGCTTCTCTGGACTAGCGGGTCCGGCCACCGGGGAGCTGTTTTTT
TRBJ1-4 NA once TRBV7-2 CASSSGSSSYEKLFF TGTGCCAGCAGCTCAGGGTCGTCGAGCTATGAAAAACTGTTTTTT
TRBJ1-1 NA NA TRBV5-1 CASTAWEMNTEAFF TGCGCCAGCACCGCGTGGGAGATGAACACTGAAGCTTTCTTT
TRBJ2-2 NA few TRBV10-3 CAISEFGGGVGGELFF TGTGCCATCAGTGAATTCGGAGGGGGCGTCGGCGGGGAGCTGTTTTTT
TRBJ2-7 NA NA TRBV7-9 CASSSDWRSGFSYEQYF TGTGCCAGCAGCTCCGATTGGAGAAGCGGGTTCTCCTACGAGCAGTACTTC
TRBJ2-7 TRBD1 NA TRBV28 CASRGRTGPYEQYF TGTGCCAGCAGGGGGAGGACAGGGCCCTACGAGCAGTACTTC
TRBJ2-7 NA NA TRBV3-1/TRBV3-2 CASSERDRSYEQYF TGTGCCAGCAGCGAGCGGGACAGGTCCTACGAGCAGTACTTC
TRBJ2-5 NA NA TRBV7-8 CASSLDQKETQYF TGTGCCAGCAGCTTAGACCAGAAAGAGACCCAGTACTTC
TRBJ2-7 TRBD1 NA TRBV29-1 CSATGDHEQYF TGCAGCGCTACAGGGGACCACGAGCAGTACTTC
TRBJ1-2 TRBD1 NA TRBV5-1 CASSSRQGNYGYTF TGCGCCAGCAGCTCCAGACAGGGTAACTATGGCTACACCTTC
TRBJ2-1 TRBD2 NA TRBV18 CASSPPIAREGYNEQFF TGTGCCAGCTCACCACCGATCGCGCGGGAGGGCTACAATGAGCAGTTCTTC
TRBJ2-2 NA NA TRBV2 CASIRGAPTGELFF TGTGCCAGCATACGGGGGGCGCCCACCGGGGAGCTGTTTTTT
TRBJ2-7 TRBD2 NA TRBV12-5 CASMERGTSYEQYF TGTGCTAGTATGGAGCGGGGGACTTCCTACGAGCAGTACTTC
TRBJ1-2 TRBD1 NA TRBV5-6 CASSFEYSGTGYGYTF TGTGCCAGCAGCTTTGAATACTCCGGGACAGGGTATGGCTACACCTTC
TRBJ1-5 TRBD1 NA TRBV19 CASSTDRGSNQPQHF TGTGCCAGTAGTACCGACAGGGGCAGCAATCAGCCCCAGCATTTT
TRBJ2-7 TRBD2 NA TRBV7-9 CASSPRGGDPLYEQYF TGTGCCAGCAGCCCCCGTGGGGGGGACCCCCTTTACGAGCAGTACTTC
TRBJ1-2 TRBD1 NA TRBV12-3/TRBV12-4 CASSLDRDYGYTF TGTGCCAGCAGCCTGGACAGGGACTATGGCTACACCTTC
TRBJ2-7 TRBD1 NA TRBV6-5 CASSYSGRGYEQYF TGTGCCAGCAGTTACTCCGGCAGGGGGTACGAGCAGTACTTC
TRBJ2-7 TRBD1 NA TRBV18 CASSPGQGVYEQYF TGTGCCAGCTCACCGGGACAGGGGGTCTATGAGCAGTACTTC
TRBJ1-5 TRBD1 NA TRBV24-1 CATRDRDNQPQHF TGTGCCACCAGGGACAGGGACAATCAGCCCCAGCATTTT
TRBJ2-2 NA NA TRBV19 CASSGRGDTGELFF TGTGCCAGTAGTGGGCGGGGAGACACCGGGGAGCTGTTTTTT
TRBJ2-7 NA NA TRBV5-1 CASSPDSYRDSYEQYF TGCGCCAGCAGCCCCGACTCGTACAGGGACTCCTACGAGCAGTACTTC
TRBJ1-2 TRBD1 NA TRBV6-5 CASHRGSGTYGYTF TGTGCCAGCCACAGGGGTAGTGGGACCTATGGCTACACCTTC
TRBJ2-3 NA NA TRBV7-2 CASSQAPQPTDTQYF TGTGCCAGCAGCCAGGCGCCCCAACCCACAGATACGCAGTATTTT
TRBJ1-1 NA NA TRBV28 CASSFSSQGRAEAFF TGTGCCAGCAGTTTTTCGTCACAGGGTAGGGCTGAAGCTTTCTTT
TRBJ2-1 TRBD2 NA TRBV29-1 CSAAVSFAGGRYNEQFF TGCAGCGCTGCAGTCTCTTTCGCGGGGGGCCGTTACAATGAGCAGTTCTTC
TRBJ1-2 NA NA TRBV5-8 CASGNRSGYYGYTF TGTGCCAGCGGCAACCGGTCAGGGTACTATGGCTACACCTTC
TRBJ1-1 NA once TRBV7-2 CASSPFQGYAEAFF TGTGCCAGCAGCCCTTTCCAGGGATACGCTGAAGCTTTCTTT
TRBJ2-3 TRBD2 NA TRBV29-1 CSVALTSGSADTQYF TGCAGCGTTGCCCTGACTAGCGGGAGCGCAGATACGCAGTATTTT
TRBJ1-1 TRBD1 NA TRBV15 CATSSSVLQPGQKNTEAFF TGTGCCACCAGCAGTTCCGTTTTACAACCGGGACAGAAAAACACTGAAGCTTTCTTT
TRBJ2-1 TRBD2 NA TRBV9 CASSDSGLEGNEQFF TGTGCCAGCAGCGATAGCGGGCTGGAGGGCAATGAGCAGTTCTTC
TRBJ2-1 NA NA TRBV19 CASRGMSNEQFF TGTGCCTCACGGGGTATGAGCAATGAGCAGTTCTTC
TRBJ2-1 NA NA TRBV4-2 CASSQSTGLNEQFF TGTGCCAGCAGCCAATCGACAGGTCTAAATGAGCAGTTCTTC
TRBJ2-7 TRBD1 NA TRBV30 CAWRLTGTGAYEQYF TGTGCCTGGAGACTTACCGGGACAGGGGCCTACGAGCAGTACTTC
TRBJ1-6 NA NA TRBV15 CATSRGSGSPLHF TGTGCCACCAGCAGAGGAAGCGGGTCACCCCTCCACTTT
TRBJ1-5 NA NA TRBV19 CASSSWAGARNNQPQHF TGTGCCAGTAGCTCTTGGGCAGGGGCGAGGAATAATCAGCCCCAGCATTTT
TRBJ1-6 NA few TRBV18 CASSPSPQGSPLHF TGTGCCAGCTCACCGTCACCCCAGGGTTCACCCCTCCACTTT
TRBJ2-5 TRBD2 NA TRBV29-1 CSSLRVSSGSSLMWETQYF TGCAGCTCCTTGAGGGTTTCGAGCGGGAGCAGTTTGATGTGGGAGACCCAGTACTTC
TRBJ2-7 TRBD1 NA TRBV5-1 CASSLGVDRGGEQYF TGCGCCAGCAGCTTGGGGGTGGACAGGGGTGGTGAGCAGTACTTC
TRBJ2-7 TRBD1 NA TRBV11-3 CASSFRDRVLPSSYEQYF TGTGCCAGCAGCTTCCGGGACAGAGTCCTTCCTAGCTCCTACGAGCAGTACTTC
TRBJ2-3 NA NA TRBV2 CASSATRVVTDTQYF TGTGCCAGCAGCGCCACCAGGGTGGTCACAGATACGCAGTATTTT
TRBJ1-1 TRBD1 NA TRBV6-5 CASSLDRVGQAFF TGTGCCAGCAGTCTTGACAGGGTTGGGCAAGCTTTCTTT
TRBJ2-2 TRBD2 NA TRBV2 CASRGLAGEGGELFF TGTGCCAGCAGAGGACTAGCGGGAGAAGGCGGGGAGCTGTTTTTT
TRBJ1-3 NA NA TRBV13 CAAQASSGNTIYF TGTGCCGCCCAGGCCAGTTCTGGAAACACCATATATTTT
TRBJ2-2 TRBD1 NA TRBV18 CASSPRKQGAGELFF TGTGCCAGCTCACCAAGGAAACAGGGGGCCGGGGAGCTGTTTTTT
TRBJ1-6 NA NA TRBV5-1 CASSFSGDNSPLHF TGCGCCAGCAGCTTCTCGGGGGACAATTCACCCCTCCACTTT
TRBJ2-7 TRBD2 NA TRBV19 CASSTRGSREGRREQYF TGTGCCAGTAGTACCCGGGGGTCGCGGGAGGGCCGGAGGGAGCAGTACTTC
TRBJ2-7 NA once TRBV11-2 CASSFLAEQYF TGTGCCAGCAGCTTTTTAGCGGAGCAGTACTTC
TRBJ2-1 NA NA TRBV5-4 CASSLVSGMGNEQFF TGTGCCAGCAGCTTGGTGTCAGGGATGGGGAATGAGCAGTTCTTC